This T cell receptor (beta chain) derives from a study of blood T cells in healthy people across ages. Concerning this clonotype: Antigen: not known.

The CDR3 runs 15 residues. Trimming took 2 bases from V and 4 from J, leaving 14 bases between them. The germline CDR1 and CDR2 sequences are MNHEY and SVGAGI. Together with a sample-barcoded 5' primer, a J-beta primer mix was included in a second PCR lasting roughly 7 to 11 cycles. TCRdb re-called the 5' RACE reads with MiXCR, one entry per CDR3 protein. The data contain 850,000 to 1,000,000 distinct CDR3 sequences, just over 50% of them seen just once; the ten biggest clones take up about a fifth. Regarding the study as a whole: Estimated diversity that came from one million T cells was considered an underestimate.

This TCR derives from a woman in her sixties or seventies in good health. This rearrangement joins TRBV6-5 to TRBJ2-5; no firm D call. Input material: blood. The CDR3 sequence is CASSYRPAPTETQYF. Written as DNA, the CDR3 is TGTGCCAGCAGTTACAGGCCAGCGCCTACAGAGACCCAGTACTTC.